Below are 21 T cell receptor beta chains sequenced from a single sample in a study of liver allograft versus peripheral blood T cells. The wider study: Hepatic allograft T cell receptor repertoires were evaluated relative to those present in recipients' peripheral blood.

TCRdb reanalysed the reads using MiXCR and keeps one entry per CDR3 protein. The data show 10,000 or so distinct CDR3 sequences, around 16% seen once. These receptors originate from a human patient who had a liver transplant. Some T cells may originate from the graft donor.

This clonotype was seen at least ten times. V is TRBV18 and J is TRBJ1-1; D is possibly TRBD1 (6 bases). V lost 1 base to trimming and J lost 0 bases, with 15 bases between them. The length of the CDR3 is 17 residues. Germline V gives CDR1 KGHSH, CDR2 LQKENI. In DNA form, the CDR3 reads TGTGCCAGCTCACCACGGGGGCAGGCCTCAATGAACACTGAAGCTTTCTTT. Residues: CASSPRGQASMNTEAFF.

The genes are TRBV25-1 and TRBJ1-6; no firm D call. Trimming left V 4 bases short and J 9 bases short, with 10 bases between. The CDR3 is 13 amino acids. Germline V gene lookup returns CDR1 MGHDK and CDR2 SYGVNS. CDR3 sequence reads: CASSGMSPSPLHF. For the CDR3, the DNA is TGTGCCAGCAGTGGTATGTCACCTTCACCCCTCCACTTT.

By sample fraction, this clonotype is medium-sized (0.01 to 0.1%). The CDR3 DNA follows: TGTGCCAGCAGAAGTTGGCAGGGCTTCTATGGCTACACCTTC. Translating gives CASRSWQGFYGYTF. The V gene is TRBV6-6, the J gene TRBJ1-2; tentative D call: TRBD1 (5 bases). Germline lookup yields CDR1 MNHNY and CDR2 SVGAGI (reference sequence). Trimming stripped 6 bases from V and 4 bases from J, with 15 bases between. The CDR3 runs 14 residues.

This clonotype is judged medium-sized. The chain combines TRBV6-1 with TRBJ1-3; possible D gene TRBD1, 6 bases. CDR1 and CDR2 (germline): MNHNS, SASEGT. Trimming pared 5 bases from V and 8 bases from J, leaving 25 bases between. The length of the CDR3 is 17 residues. CDR3 sequence: CASSRGTGFRELDTIYF. In DNA form, the CDR3 reads TGTGCCAGCAGTAGGGGAACAGGGTTTCGCGAGCTAGACACCATATATTTT.

The chain combines TRBV20-1 with TRBJ1-6; the D gene is possibly TRBD1 (5 bases). Trimming removed 6 bases at V and 7 bases at J, with 13 bases between. The CDR3 length is 13 residues. The V gene's germline CDR1 is DFQATT and CDR2 SNEGSKA (reference sequence). CDR3 DNA: TGCAGTGCCAGCGGCCGACAGAATTCACCCCTCCACTTT. Its protein is CSASGRQNSPLHF.

This clonotype is labeled as medium-sized. The chain employs TRBV10-3 and TRBJ1-6, with TRBD1 matching 9 bases. Germline CDR1 reads ENHRY; CDR2 reads SYGVKD. The trim removed 2 bases at V and 5 bases at J, leaving 4 bases unmatched. This CDR3 is 16 amino acids long. The CDR3 sequence is CAISEGWTGDNSPLHF. The CDR3 region has the DNA TGTGCCATCAGTGAGGGGTGGACAGGGGATAATTCACCCCTCCACTTT.

This clonotype is labeled as medium-sized (0.01 to 0.1%). This chain links TRBV15 with TRBJ2-7; D is possibly TRBD1 (5 bases). There are 14 residues in the CDR3. The V and J ends lost 4 bases and 0 bases respectively, with 10 bases between them. Germline V lookup: CDR1 LNHNV, CDR2 YYDKDF (reference sequence). The CDR3 nucleotides are TGTGCCACCAGCAAGACAGCGTTCTCCTACGAGCAGTACTTC. This sequence encodes CATSKTAFSYEQYF.

This chain links TRBV14 with TRBJ1-4; D not certain. Germline V gene lookup returns CDR1 SGHDN and CDR2 FVKESK. The germline V and J ends were trimmed by 4 bases and 3 bases, with 12 bases remaining between them. The CDR3 sequence is 15 residues long. The CDR3 reads CASSPFGRSNEKLFF. DNA for the CDR3: TGTGCCAGCAGCCCCTTTGGACGTTCTAATGAAAAACTGTTTTTT.

Only a few counts were recorded for this clonotype. The rearrangement uses TRBV5-4 and TRBJ2-7, with 7 nucleotides matching TRBD2. With 4 bases clipped from V and 5 bases from J, the junction kept 15 bases outside the gene matches. The CDR3 totals 16 residues. Looked up from germline, CDR1 is SGHNT and CDR2 is YYREEE (reference sequence). The CDR3 DNA follows: TGTGCCAGCAGCCGCGGAGGAGCGGCGGGAGCCCACGAGCAGTACTTC. It encodes CASSRGGAAGAHEQYF.

About this clonotype itself: It may be a read error: a sequence one base away is much more abundant. V and J are TRBV10-3 and TRBJ2-1, with D uncertain. From germline, CDR1 is ENHRY and CDR2 SYGVKD. This CDR3 has 14 residues. Here the CDR3 reads CASSTTNLIGEQFF. The CDR3, as DNA: TGTGCCAGCAGTACCACGAATTTAATCGGTGAGCAGTTCTTC.

This clonotype is classed as medium-sized (0.01 to 0.1%). This chain uses TRBV6-1 with TRBJ2-7; D is perhaps TRBD1 (6 bases). The V gene lost 5 bases and the J gene lost 6 bases, with 20 bases spanning the gap. This CDR3 contains 15 residues. CDR1 is MNHNS and CDR2 is SASEGT in the germline V gene. For the CDR3, the DNA is TGTGCCAGCAGTCAGGGGAGACTCCCCGTGGGCGAGCAGTACTTC. Protein sequence: CASSQGRLPVGEQYF.

This clonotype is labeled medium-sized. The rearrangement links TRBV5-6 to TRBJ1-2; D might be TRBD1 (5 bases). The CDR3 consists of 16 residues. CDR1 is SGHDT, CDR2 YYEEEE, per germline. Trimming left V 5 bases short and J 4 bases short, with 21 bases between. The chain's CDR3 is CASRLRQSSLTYGYTF. CDR3 DNA: TGTGCCAGCAGATTAAGACAGTCTTCCTTGACCTATGGCTACACCTTC.

This clonotype came up a few times. The chain couples TRBV6-5 to TRBJ2-3; 9 nucleotides agree with TRBD2. The V and J ends lost 5 bases and 6 bases, in that order; junction bases with no gene match: 9. CDR1 and CDR2 from the germline V gene are MNHEY and SVGAGI. The CDR3 length is 15 residues. CDR3 nucleotide sequence: TGTGCCAGCAGTCGGACTAGCGCAGGGGGTGATACGCAGTATTTT. Encoded protein: CASSRTSAGGDTQYF.

The rearrangement links TRBV11-2 to TRBJ2-7; 13 bases fit TRBD2. Trimming at V came to 5 bases and at J to 3 bases, leaving 7 bases not matched to a gene. Germline-derived CDR1 and CDR2 are SGHAT and FQNNGV. The CDR3 length is 16 residues. The CDR3 spells CASSLGTSGKGYEQYF. The CDR3 DNA follows: TGTGCCAGCAGCCTAGGGACTAGCGGGAAAGGCTACGAGCAGTACTTC.

The chain recombines TRBV9 with TRBJ2-3, with unresolved D. Trimming stripped 0 bases from V and 2 bases from J, with 13 bases between. Germline CDR1 SGDLS, CDR2 YYNGEE. The CDR3 has 16 amino acids. CDR3 in amino acids: CASSVEDLGLTDTQYF. The CDR3 region has the DNA TGTGCCAGCAGCGTAGAGGATTTAGGCCTCACAGATACGCAGTATTTT.

By its share, this clonotype is medium-sized. The chain links TRBV5-4 to TRBJ2-7; 10 nucleotides match TRBD1. CDR3 size: 15 residues. V lost 2 bases and J lost 5; bases outside the gene matches: 7. Per the germline V gene, CDR1 is SGHNT and CDR2 is YYREEE (reference sequence). In nucleotides, the CDR3 is TGTGCCAGCAGCTTTGGAGGGACAGGGGACCACGAGCAGTACTTC. Protein sequence: CASSFGGTGDHEQYF.

The genes are TRBV27 and TRBJ2-7, with 11 bases that match TRBD2. CDR3 size: 15 residues. Germline values: CDR1 MNHEY, CDR2 SMNVEV (reference sequence). The V gene end was trimmed by 6 bases and the J gene end by 5 bases; junction bases not matched to a gene: 9. CDR3 in DNA: TGTGCCAGCAGAAATCTAGCGGGAGGAGTGGACGAGCAGTACTTC. Translating gives CASRNLAGGVDEQYF.

This clonotype is medium-sized in the sample. This chain connects TRBV19 to TRBJ2-1; 10 positions match TRBD1. This CDR3 is 17 amino acids long. The germline gives CDR1 LNHDA, CDR2 SQIVND (reference sequence). Germline trimming cut 3 bases from V and 4 bases from J; bases unmatched to any gene: 9. In nucleotides, the CDR3 is TGTGCCAGTAGTATCGGGACAGGGGCAGGCTCATACAATGAGCAGTTCTTC. Translation gives CASSIGTGAGSYNEQFF.

By sample fraction, this clonotype is medium-sized. This chain joins TRBV28 and TRBJ1-1, with D maybe TRBD1 (6 bases). Looked up from germline, CDR1 is MDHEN and CDR2 is SYDVKM. Trimming removed 1 base from V and 9 bases from J, with 9 bases in between. The CDR3 runs 12 residues. The CDR3 DNA reads TGTGCCAGCAGTTTATTGCAGGGGCAAGCTTTCTTT. Residues: CASSLLQGQAFF.

By sample fraction, this clonotype is medium-sized. The rearrangement joins TRBV6-1 to TRBJ1-3, with no clear D. Per germline, CDR1 MNHNS and CDR2 SASEGT. Trimming stripped 8 bases from V and 4 bases from J, with 9 bases between. The CDR3 spans 12 residues. In DNA, the CDR3 is TGTGCCAGCGTCCCCGCGGGAAACACCATATATTTT. Its translation is CASVPAGNTIYF.

By share of the sample, this clonotype is medium-sized (0.01 to 0.1%). This sequence joins TRBV7-9 and TRBJ1-2; D is possibly TRBD1 (5 bases). CDR3 length equals 13 residues. The V and J ends lost 5 bases and 8 bases respectively, with 15 bases between them. CDR1 is SEHNR and CDR2 is FQNEAQ in the germline V gene (reference sequence). The CDR3 spells CASSLGGGTGYTF. The CDR3 coding sequence is TGTGCCAGCAGCCTCGGGGGTGGCACCGGCTACACCTTC.